This T cell receptor (beta chain) was captured by sequencing in a study of read filtering for tumor transcriptome and immune sequencing. From approximately 430 ng of RNA, a library with molecular barcoded alpha/delta and beta/gamma adaptors was made. Each CDR3 protein gets one entry after TCRdb re-called the reads with MiXCR. This table has some 40,000 distinct CDR3 sequences, 14% appearing once. Trimming removed 5 bases from V and 0 bases from J, with 13 bases in between. CDR3 length equals 14 residues. Germline V gives CDR1 DFQATT, CDR2 SNEGSKA (reference sequence). Many counts were recorded for this clonotype.

The chain combines TRBV20-1 with TRBJ1-1; D is unclear. The sequence was collected from a donor over 35 with multiple myeloma. Sequencing was performed on a population of CD138-negative cells sorted from bone marrow. DNA of the CDR3: TGCAGTGCTCTGTATAATCCCTTGAACACTGAAGCTTTCTTT. Amino acid sequence: CSALYNPLNTEAFF.